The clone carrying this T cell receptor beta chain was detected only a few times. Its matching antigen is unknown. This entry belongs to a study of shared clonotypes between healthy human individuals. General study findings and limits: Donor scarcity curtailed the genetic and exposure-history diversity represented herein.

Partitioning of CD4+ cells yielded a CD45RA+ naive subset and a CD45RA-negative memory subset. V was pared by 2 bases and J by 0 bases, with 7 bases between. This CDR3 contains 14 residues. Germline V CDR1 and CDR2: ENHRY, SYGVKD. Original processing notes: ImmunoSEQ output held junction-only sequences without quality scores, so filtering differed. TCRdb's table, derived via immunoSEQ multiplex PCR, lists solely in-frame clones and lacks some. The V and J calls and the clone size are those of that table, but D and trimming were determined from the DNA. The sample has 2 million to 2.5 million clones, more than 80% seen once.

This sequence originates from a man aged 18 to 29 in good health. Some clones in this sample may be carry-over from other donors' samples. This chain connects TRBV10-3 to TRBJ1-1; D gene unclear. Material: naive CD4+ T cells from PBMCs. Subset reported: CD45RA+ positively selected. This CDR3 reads CAISELQLNTEAFF. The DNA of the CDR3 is TGTGCCATCAGTGAGCTCCAGCTGAACACTGAAGCTTTCTTT.